The source of this T cell receptor beta chain is a study of T cells after yellow fever vaccination. Study-wide results and limits: It was a weaker secondary response, yet one that peaked faster, at day 5 versus 15. Post-booster repertoires contained most primary-vaccination clones again (roughly 96% CD4, 85% to 90% CD8). Abundant clonotypes from the bulk population could contaminate FACS-sorted repertoires.

As TCR cDNA was made by 5'RACE template switching, a universal primer site and UMIs were added. TCRdb reanalysed the 5' RACE reads using MiXCR and keeps one entry per CDR3 protein. The sample lists roughly 500,000 distinct CDR3 sequences, over 15% occurring once. There are a few counts of this clonotype. Its antigen is unknown. The CDR3 is 15 residues long. The V and J ends lost 2 bases and 2 bases respectively, with 12 bases between them. The germline gives CDR1 MNHEY, CDR2 SVGAGI. The TCR originated in a man younger than 40 who received the YFV17D yellow fever vaccine. The chain employs TRBV6-5 and TRBJ1-2, with D possibly being TRBD1 (6 bases). The sample was PBMCs, taken 15 days after the yellow fever booster vaccination. CDR3 loop: CASSYSIGTNYGYTF. The CDR3 DNA reads as TGTGCCAGCAGTTACAGTATTGGGACAAACTATGGCTACACCTTC.